Presented here are 11 T cell receptor beta chains from one specimen sequenced in a study of identical twins. TCRdb itself ran the 5' RACE reads through MiXCR, one entry per CDR3 protein. The data hold about 690,000 distinct CDR3 sequences, with 21% observed a single time. This sample also appeared in a second study, on T cells expressing NK-cell markers.

Sequencing used PBMCs. Receptors were obtained from a woman aged 18-30 years in good health.

This clonotype occurred a few times. The chain recombines TRBV4-3 with TRBJ2-7, with D possibly being TRBD2 (6 bases). The germline V gene has CDR1 LGHNA and CDR2 YSLEER. The CDR3 is made up of 14 amino acids. Trimming removed 5 bases at V and 3 bases at J, with 14 bases between. CDR3 in amino acids: CASSSDLGGYEQYF. DNA of the CDR3: TGCGCCAGCAGCTCCGATTTGGGGGGCTACGAGCAGTACTTC.

This clonotype turned up a few times. The rearrangement links TRBV6-4 to TRBJ1-1; no reliable D call. Germline values: CDR1 MRHNA, CDR2 SNTAGT. The CDR3 contains 13 residues. Trimming pared 8 bases from V and 8 bases from J, leaving 18 bases between. CDR3 nucleotides: TGTGCCAGCCCCTGTAATGGGGTCCGAGAAGCTTTCTTT. This codes for CASPCNGVREAFF.

This clonotype was seen a few times. CDR3 bases: TGCGCCAGCAGCCCGACCGGGCGGGAGGGCCGTTCGGAGACCCAGTACTTC. It is translated as CASSPTGREGRSETQYF. This chain connects TRBV5-1 to TRBJ2-5; 9 bases are shared with TRBD2. The CDR3 covers 17 residues. Germline loops: CDR1 SGHRS, CDR2 YFSETQ. With V trimmed by 4 bases and J by 5 bases, 15 bases remained unmatched.

At least ten counts were recorded for this clonotype. The V gene is TRBV12-3 or TRBV12-4, the J gene TRBJ1-6; unclear D gene. CDR3 length: 11 amino acids. The V and J ends lost 6 bases and 7 bases respectively, with 4 bases between them. The CDR3 DNA is TGTGCCAGCAGCGGAAATTCACCCCTCCACTTT. As protein: CASSGNSPLHF.

The table lists this clonotype with many counts. The chain combines TRBV10-3 with TRBJ2-3; perhaps D is TRBD1 or TRBD2 (5 bases each). The CDR3 is 15 residues long. Germline lookup yields CDR1 ENHRY and CDR2 SYGVKD. V lost 5 bases to trimming and J lost 0 bases, with 12 bases between them. CDR3 in DNA: TGTGCCATCAGTTACCGGGACCCAAGCACAGATACGCAGTATTTT. Protein sequence: CAISYRDPSTDTQYF.

This clonotype was found many times. The J gene is TRBJ2-7, the V gene TRBV29-1, with 12 bases lining up with TRBD1. CDR1 is SQVTM and CDR2 is ANQGSEA in the germline V gene. The CDR3 runs 14 residues. Trimming removed 1 base from V and 5 bases from J; junction bases left unmatched: 3. The CDR3 here is CSVEGGQGANEQYF. CDR3 in DNA: TGCAGCGTTGAAGGGGGACAGGGGGCCAACGAGCAGTACTTC.

This clonotype was recorded many times. J is TRBJ2-3 and V is TRBV6-1; 12 nucleotides match TRBD2. This CDR3 has 16 amino acids. Germline CDR1 is MNHNS and CDR2 is SASEGT. V was pared by 5 bases and J by 0 bases, with 3 bases of the junction left unmatched. The CDR3, as DNA: TGTGCCAGCAGTCCCGGACTAGCGGGAAGCACAGATACGCAGTATTTT. Residues: CASSPGLAGSTDTQYF.

This clonotype showed up just a few times. The genes are TRBV7-9 and TRBJ2-7; D gene uncertain. The CDR3 has 16 amino acids. V lost 4 bases and J 6 bases, leaving 22 bases between the germline ends. The germline V gene encodes CDR1 SEHNR and CDR2 FQNEAQ (reference sequence). The CDR3 reads CASSSQFGVKVGEQYF. The CDR3 DNA is TGTGCCAGCAGCTCCCAATTCGGTGTTAAAGTAGGCGAGCAGTACTTC.

J is TRBJ2-5 and V is TRBV10-1; D unclear. Germline V lookup: CDR1 WNHNN, CDR2 SYGVQD (reference sequence). V lost 6 bases to trimming and J lost 1 base, with 15 bases between them. CDR3 length equals 15 residues. The CDR3 DNA is TGCGCCAGCAGCGCTACCGGGTCATTCCAAGAGACCCAGTACTTC. This gives the protein CASSATGSFQETQYF.

This chain links TRBV9 with TRBJ2-5, with unresolved D. CDR3 length: 15 amino acids. Germline V CDR1 and CDR2: SGDLS, YYNGEE. The V end lost 4 bases, the J end lost 3 bases, and 16 bases lay between the germline ends. CDR3 in DNA: TGTGCCAGCAGCTCGTGGTCGCACGGCGAAGAGACCCAGTACTTC. It yields the protein CASSSWSHGEETQYF. Full variable domain (rest looked up from reference TRBV9 and TRBJ2-5): DSGVTQTPKHLITATGQRVTLRCSPRSGDLSVYWYQQSLDQGLQFLIQYYNGEERAKGNILERFSAQQFPDLHSELNLSSLELGDSALYFCASSSWSHGEETQYFGPGTRLLVL.

In its sample, this clonotype was seen a few times. The limits of the CDR3 on the DNA are not certain, so only TCRdb's listed CDR3 is given. The CDR3 spells CASSYLHQPQHF. The J gene is TRBJ1-5, the V gene TRBV7-2. The CDR3 region is 12 residues in length, termini included. Germline V gives CDR1 SGHTA, CDR2 FQGNSA.